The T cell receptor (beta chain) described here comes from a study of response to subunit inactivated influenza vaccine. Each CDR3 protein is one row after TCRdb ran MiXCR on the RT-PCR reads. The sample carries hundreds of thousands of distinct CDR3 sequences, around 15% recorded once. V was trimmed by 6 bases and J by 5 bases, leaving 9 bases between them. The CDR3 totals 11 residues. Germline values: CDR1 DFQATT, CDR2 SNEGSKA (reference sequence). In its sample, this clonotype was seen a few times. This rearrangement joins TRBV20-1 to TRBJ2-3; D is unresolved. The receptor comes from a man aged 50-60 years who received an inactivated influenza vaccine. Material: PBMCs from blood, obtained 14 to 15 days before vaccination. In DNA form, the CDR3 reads TGCAGTGCCCCCCCCGGAGATACGCAGTATTTT. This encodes CSAPPGDTQYF.